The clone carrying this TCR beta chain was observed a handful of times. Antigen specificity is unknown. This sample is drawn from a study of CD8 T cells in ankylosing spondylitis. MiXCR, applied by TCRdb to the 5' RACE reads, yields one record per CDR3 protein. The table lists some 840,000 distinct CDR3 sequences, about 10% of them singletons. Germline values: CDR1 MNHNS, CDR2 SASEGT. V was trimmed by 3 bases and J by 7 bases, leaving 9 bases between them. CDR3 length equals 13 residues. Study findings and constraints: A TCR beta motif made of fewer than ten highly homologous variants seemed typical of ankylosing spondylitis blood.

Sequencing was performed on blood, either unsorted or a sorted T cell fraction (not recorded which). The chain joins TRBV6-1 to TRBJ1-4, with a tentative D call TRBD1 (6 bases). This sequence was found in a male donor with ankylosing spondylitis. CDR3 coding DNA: TGTGCCAGCAGTGACAGGGGAGGTGAAAAACTGTTTTTT. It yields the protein CASSDRGGEKLFF.